Listed here are 22 T cell receptor beta chains from one sample, sequenced in a study of vaccination effects on CD4 cells after COVID-19. Their antigens remain unidentified. This table comes from immunoSEQ multiplex PCR, and its TCRdb copy is limited to in-frame clones, with some not included. This sample has roughly 30,000 clones, with 70% found just once. It was after around 10 days of culture that CD4+ T cells were isolated. This specimen consisted of CD4+ T cells from PBMCs cultured without peptide, obtained before COVID-19 vaccination. The receptors were gathered from a human donor who received a COVID-19 vaccine.

The rearrangement uses TRBV7-2 and TRBJ2-5; 7 positions match TRBD1. Germline V gives CDR1 SGHTA, CDR2 FQGNSA. This CDR3 has 15 amino acids. J lost 5 bases, V lost 1 base, and 7 bases had no gene match. The CDR3 protein is CASSLGQGPWETQYF. As DNA, the CDR3 is TGTGCCAGCAGCTTAGGACAGGGACCTTGGGAGACCCAGTACTTC.

The rearrangement joins TRBV6-5 to TRBJ2-1; 9 bases match TRBD2. The germline V gene has CDR1 MNHEY and CDR2 SVGAGI. This CDR3 spans 15 amino acids. After removal of 3 bases from V and 7 bases from J, the junction contained 7 bases not matched to a gene. DNA of the CDR3: TGTGCCAGCAGTTATTTGATAGCGGGGGTTAATGAGCAGTTCTTC. This sequence encodes CASSYLIAGVNEQFF.

The CDR3 sequence is CASSLASATNEKLFF. The DNA of the CDR3 is TGCGCCAGCAGCCTCGCGTCAGCAACTAATGAAAAACTGTTTTTT. The chain carries TRBV4-1 and TRBJ1-4; D remains ambiguous. The CDR3 sequence is 15 residues long. CDR1 and CDR2 (germline): MGHRA, YSYEKL. Trimming took off 4 bases at V and 0 bases at J, with 9 bases between the two ends.

J is TRBJ2-7 and V is TRBV6-5, with 7 bases aligning to TRBD1. Germline-derived CDR1 and CDR2 are MNHEY and SVGAGI. V dropped 7 bases and J dropped 7; count of bases not matched to a gene: 13. The CDR3 covers 14 residues. The CDR3 region is CASIKRGQRGEQYF. The CDR3 DNA reads as TGTGCCAGCATCAAGAGGGGACAGAGAGGGGAGCAGTACTTC.

This clone has only one observation. The gene calls are TRBV11-3 and TRBJ2-5, with no clear D. V lost 1 base and J lost 9, with 24 bases in between. This CDR3 region has 17 residues. CDR1 and CDR2 from the germline V gene are SGHNT and YENEEA. CDR3 amino acids: CASSLARRHPPEVAQYF. CDR3 DNA: TGTGCCAGCAGCTTAGCCCGCCGTCACCCGCCCGAGGTGGCCCAGTACTTC.

V gene TRBV18 combines with J gene TRBJ2-7, with 9 positions matching TRBD1. With 1 base clipped from V and 4 bases from J, the junction kept 8 bases outside the gene matches. Germline V CDR1 and CDR2: KGHSH, LQKENI. The CDR3 sequence is 16 residues long. The CDR3 DNA sequence: TGTGCCAGCTCACCACAAATGGGACAGGGAGTTTACGAGCAGTACTTC. Protein product: CASSPQMGQGVYEQYF.

The chain recombines TRBV7-6 with TRBJ1-2; D is unclear. CDR3 size: 15 residues. Trimming shortened V by 1 base and J by 2 bases, and 11 bases separated the two germline ends. Per germline, CDR1 SGHVS and CDR2 FNYEAQ. The CDR3 bases are TGTGCCAGCAGCTTAGAGTCGGCCCGAAACTATGGCTACACCTTC. It translates to CASSLESARNYGYTF.

A few counts support this clone. The DNA of the CDR3 is TGTGCCTGGAGTGTACGAATTCGAGAGACCCAGTACTTC. This encodes CAWSVRIRETQYF. The chain is built from TRBV30 and TRBJ2-5; D gene uncertain. The CDR3 totals 13 residues. Germline V lookup: CDR1 GTSNPN, CDR2 SVGIG (reference sequence). Trimming left V 0 bases short and J 4 bases short, with 9 bases between.

V usage is TRBV6-5 and J usage is TRBJ2-3, with TRBD2 identical over 7 bases. The V and J ends lost 2 bases and 4 bases, in that order; junction bases with no gene match: 9. This CDR3 comprises 16 residues. CDR1 and CDR2 (germline): MNHEY, SVGAGI. CDR3 sequence (DNA): TGTGCCAGCAGTTACAGCGCGGGAGTGGGCGCAGATACGCAGTATTTT. Its translation is CASSYSAGVGADTQYF.

The chain uses TRBV25-1 and TRBJ1-4; TRBD1 matches 7 bases. The V gene end was trimmed by 2 bases and the J gene end by 8 bases; junction bases not matched to a gene: 11. The CDR3 runs to 16 residues. The germline V gene encodes CDR1 MGHDK and CDR2 SYGVNS. CDR3 nucleotides: TGTGCCAGCAGTGAAGGGAAGGGGGCAGAGGGGGAAAAACTGTTTTTT. This gives the protein CASSEGKGAEGEKLFF.

The gene calls are TRBV5-1 and TRBJ1-4, with D hard to call. V shed 4 bases and J shed 10 bases, with 8 bases lying between them. This CDR3 has 11 amino acids. Germline CDR1 and CDR2: SGHRS and YFSETQ. The CDR3 loop is CASSPLRKLFF. As DNA, the CDR3 is TGCGCCAGCAGCCCCTTGCGAAAACTGTTTTTT.

This sequence joins TRBV9 and TRBJ2-1; D may correspond to TRBD1 or TRBD2 (5 bases each). Per the germline V gene, CDR1 is SGDLS and CDR2 is YYNGEE. V lost 3 bases and J 0 bases, leaving 10 bases between the germline ends. The length of the CDR3 is 15 residues. The DNA for the CDR3 is TGTGCCAGCAGCGCCGGGACGACCTCCTACAATGAGCAGTTCTTC. It yields the protein CASSAGTTSYNEQFF.

This chain links TRBV6-4 with TRBJ1-2, with 7 bases matching TRBD1. In germline, CDR1 is MRHNA, CDR2 SNTAGT. V lost 0 bases to trimming and J lost 4 bases; unmatched junction nucleotides: 8. This CDR3 spans 16 amino acids. The CDR3 region is CASSDSATGAVYGYTF. As DNA, the CDR3 is TGTGCCAGCAGTGACTCGGCCACAGGGGCGGTCTATGGCTACACCTTC.

About this clone: Distinct nucleotide sequences in the sample also encode this CDR3. The V call is TRBV12-5, the J call TRBJ1-3, with 10 bases identical to TRBD1. This CDR3 has 13 residues. The germline CDR1 and CDR2 sequences are LGHNT and FRNRAP. J gave up 4 bases and V 9 bases, and 3 bases lay outside the gene matches. This CDR3 reads CASGTGVGNTIYF. CDR3 sequence (DNA): TGTGCTAGCGGGACAGGGGTGGGAAACACCATATATTTT.

The chain is built from TRBV6-5 and TRBJ2-1; 11 bases match TRBD2. J was trimmed by 3 bases and V by 5 bases; bases with no gene match: 3. Germline assignment: CDR1 MNHEY and CDR2 SVGAGI. This CDR3 is 15 amino acids long. The CDR3 loop reads CASSILAGDYNEQFF. In nucleotides, the CDR3 is TGTGCCAGCAGTATACTAGCGGGAGACTACAATGAGCAGTTCTTC.

The chain joins TRBV4-1 to TRBJ2-5, with TRBD2 identical over 9 bases. CDR1 MGHRA and CDR2 YSYEKL come from the germline V gene. V trimming: 0 bases; J trimming: 5 bases; junction bases outside the gene matches: 4. The CDR3 covers 15 residues. CDR3 protein: CASSQEAGLAETQYF. In DNA, the CDR3 is TGCGCCAGCAGCCAAGAGGCCGGACTAGCGGAGACCCAGTACTTC.

The V call is TRBV10-3, the J call TRBJ1-5, with D unresolved. The V and J ends lost 0 bases and 0 bases respectively, with 6 bases between them. Germline lookup yields CDR1 ENHRY and CDR2 SYGVKD. The CDR3 is made up of 15 amino acids. The CDR3 spells CAISESRDSNQPQHF. DNA for the CDR3: TGTGCCATCAGTGAGTCGAGGGATAGCAATCAGCCCCAGCATTTT.

This clone has only a few counts. The rearrangement joins TRBV14 to TRBJ2-3; 8 bases are shared with TRBD2. This CDR3 spans 15 amino acids. Germline CDR1 reads SGHDN; CDR2 reads FVKESK. V shed 4 bases and J 1 base; nucleotides not matched to a gene: 4. The CDR3 sequence is CASSPGGAGTDTQYF. CDR3 coding DNA: TGTGCCAGCAGCCCGGGAGGGGCTGGCACAGATACGCAGTATTTT.

This chain links TRBV6-1 with TRBJ1-5; tentatively, D is TRBD1 (6 bases). V was clipped by 3 bases and J by 6 bases, with 12 bases between them. The germline V gene has CDR1 MNHNS and CDR2 SASEGT. The CDR3 totals 14 residues. The DNA of the CDR3 is TGTGCCAGCAGTGAGGCGGGGGCGGGTCAGCCCCAGCATTTT. It codes for CASSEAGAGQPQHF.

In this sample, this clone turned up a few times. This chain connects TRBV5-1 to TRBJ2-5, with D possibly matching TRBD1 (6 bases). The CDR3 is made up of 16 amino acids. CDR1 is SGHRS and CDR2 is YFSETQ in the germline V gene. Trimming removed 4 bases at V and 1 base at J, with 17 bases between. The DNA for the CDR3 is TGCGCCAGCAGCACCGCGGTGGGGGCGGCCCAAGAGACCCAGTACTTC. Protein: CASSTAVGAAQETQYF.

The chain employs TRBV7-9 and TRBJ2-1; 7 bases line up with TRBD2. There are 15 residues in the CDR3. V shed 0 bases and J 9 bases; nucleotides not matched to a gene: 8. Germline V gene lookup returns CDR1 SEHNR and CDR2 FQNEAQ (reference sequence). The DNA for the CDR3 is TGTGCCAGCAGCTTAGCGGGGCGGGAGTCTGGTGAGCAGTTCTTC. This codes for CASSLAGRESGEQFF.

The chain is built from TRBV21-1 and TRBJ2-1; the table's D call, TRBD1, was not checked against the DNA. TRBV21-1 is recorded as a pseudogene. CDR3 size: 21 residues. The CDR3 region has the DNA TGTGCCAGCAGCAAAGGCCCGACACTCAGCCACCCATTCGCCTTATACAATGAGCAGTTCTTC. This encodes CASSKGPTLSHPFALYNEQFF.